This T cell receptor (beta chain) appears in the sequencing data of a study of spatial heterogeneity in lung cancer. The ends lost 6 bases at V and 2 bases at J; junction bases unmatched: 8. The CDR3 runs to 15 residues. CDR1 is SGHVS, CDR2 FQNEAQ, per germline. Broader study findings: Tumor mutation counts were tracked by expanded intratumoral alpha and beta TCR counts.

This clonotype came up many times. Its matching antigen is unknown. TCRdb recomputed calls from the 5' RACE reads with MiXCR, one row per CDR3 protein. Of about 100,000 distinct CDR3 sequences listed, 4.4% are singletons. Sample time point: sample taken at primary tumor resection. The chain has TRBV7-8 and TRBJ2-3, with TRBD2 matching 7 bases. The sample in question was lung tumor tissue, obtained at surgery. The receptor's source is a male donor with early-stage non-small cell lung cancer. CDR3 sequence reads: CASRSPGLITDTQYF. The DNA of the CDR3 is TGTGCCAGCAGGTCTCCGGGACTAATCACAGATACGCAGTATTTT. Full variable domain (remainder filled in from reference TRBV7-8 and TRBJ2-3): GAGVSQSPRYKVAKRGQDVALRCDPISGHVSLFWYQQALGQGPEFLTYFQNEAQLDKSGLPSDRFFAERPEGSVSTLKIQRTQQEDSAVYLCASRSPGLITDTQYFGPGTRLTVL.